One and the same sample provided the 25 T cell receptor beta chains below, sequenced in a study of T cell responses to AZD1222 COVID-19 vaccine. Produced via immunoSEQ multiplex PCR; TCRdb's table is partial and in-frame only. The sample has about 99,000 clones, 93% seen once. Sequenced here: peripheral blood, sampled on day 0 of AZD1222 vaccination. The source is an adult in good health.

This chain links TRBV3-1 (or the pseudogene TRBV3-2) with TRBJ1-2, with 11 bases identical to TRBD1. This CDR3 is 15 amino acids long. V shed 6 bases and J 5 bases; nucleotides not matched to a gene: 8. The germline CDR1 and CDR2 sequences are LGHDT and YNNKEL (reference sequence). DNA of the CDR3: TGTGCCAGCAGTCCCGGGACAGGGGGAAGTTATGGCTACACCTTC. Protein product: CASSPGTGGSYGYTF.

The V call is TRBV4-1, the J call TRBJ2-1; D ambiguous. Trimming left V 0 bases short and J 0 bases short, with 6 bases between. In germline, CDR1 is MGHRA, CDR2 YSYEKL. The CDR3 covers 15 residues. This CDR3 reads CASSQESSSYNEQFF. The CDR3 DNA reads as TGCGCCAGCAGCCAAGAAAGTAGCTCCTACAATGAGCAGTTCTTC.

V and J are TRBV6-5 and TRBJ2-7; possibly TRBD1 for D (5 bases). The CDR3 is 14 amino acids. Deletions cut 6 bases from V and 2 bases from J, with 14 bases between. Germline V CDR1 and CDR2: MNHEY, SVGAGI. CDR3 DNA: TGTGCCAGCAGAAAGGGGTTCGGAACCTACGAGCAGTACTTC. It is translated as CASRKGFGTYEQYF.

The rearrangement links TRBV19 to TRBJ2-1, with D possibly TRBD2 on 6 matching bases. Germline CDR1 and CDR2: LNHDA and SQIVND (reference sequence). The V gene lost 3 bases and the J gene lost 4 bases, with 13 bases spanning the gap. This CDR3 contains 15 residues. The DNA of the CDR3 is TGTGCCAGTAGTATTTCGGGACTCATTTACAATGAGCAGTTCTTC. This encodes CASSISGLIYNEQFF. The variable domain in full, completed from reference TRBV19 and TRBJ2-1, reads DGGITQSPKYLFRKEGQNVTLSCEQNLNHDAMYWYRQDPGQGLRLIYYSQIVNDFQKGDIAEGYSVSREKKESFPLTVTSAQKNPTAFYLCASSISGLIYNEQFFGPGTRLTVL.

The rearrangement uses TRBV7-2 and TRBJ2-7, with D uncertain. CDR3 length: 16 amino acids. V lost 1 base, J lost 0 bases, and 13 bases lay in between. In germline, CDR1 is SGHTA, CDR2 FQGNSA. CDR3 protein: CASSLGDYGSSYEQYF. DNA of the CDR3: TGTGCCAGCAGCTTAGGGGATTATGGTAGCTCCTACGAGCAGTACTTC. Supplemented by reference TRBV7-2 and TRBJ2-7, the full variable domain reads GAGVSQSPSNKVTEKGKDVELRCDPISGHTALYWYRQSLGQGLEFLIYFQGNSAPDKSGLPSDRFSAERTGGSVSTLTIQRTQQEDSAVYLCASSLGDYGSSYEQYFGPGTRLTVT.

The rearrangement links TRBV28 to TRBJ1-5, with TRBD1 matching over 9 bases. V lost 5 bases, J lost 3 bases, and 2 bases stayed unmatched. CDR1 is MDHEN and CDR2 is SYDVKM in the germline V gene. The CDR3 consists of 14 residues. In DNA form, the CDR3 reads TGTGCCAGCAGTACAGGGGGCTTCAATCAGCCCCAGCATTTT. Its protein product is CASSTGGFNQPQHF.

This sequence joins TRBV2 and TRBJ2-2; the D gene is possibly TRBD1 (5 bases). This CDR3 spans 14 amino acids. Germline CDR1 is SNHLY and CDR2 is FYNNEI. Deletions cut 6 bases from V and 4 bases from J, with 12 bases between. The CDR3 DNA reads as TGTGCCAGCAGGGGGCCCAGTCCCACCGGGGAGCTGTTTTTT. It specifies CASRGPSPTGELFF.

The gene calls are TRBV7-6 and TRBJ2-7; the match to TRBD2 covers 12 bases. Trimming took 1 base from V and 4 from J; bases not matched to a gene: 2. The V gene's germline CDR1 is SGHVS and CDR2 FNYEAQ. This CDR3 region has 15 residues. CDR3 residues: CASSLGTSGIYEQYF. For the CDR3, the DNA is TGTGCCAGCAGCTTAGGGACTAGCGGGATTTACGAGCAGTACTTC.

The genes are TRBV29-1 and TRBJ1-2, with D hard to call. The CDR3 has 13 amino acids. Germline values: CDR1 SQVTM, CDR2 ANQGSEA. Trimming stripped 2 bases from V and 4 bases from J, with 11 bases between. CDR3: CSVESSLGYGYTF. The DNA of the CDR3 is TGCAGCGTTGAAAGTTCTCTGGGCTATGGCTACACCTTC.

This clone was seen once. The chain has TRBV15 and TRBJ1-2; 10 bases are a match to TRBD1. The V segment lost 1 base and the J segment 7 bases; nucleotides outside the gene matches: 3. The CDR3 is made up of 14 amino acids. Germline CDR1 LNHNV, CDR2 YYDKDF (reference sequence). This chain's CDR3 is CATSRVRTGGGYTF. The CDR3 DNA reads as TGTGCCACCAGCAGAGTAAGGACAGGGGGTGGCTACACCTTC.

The chain is built from TRBV5-1 and TRBJ2-7; possibly TRBD2 for D (7 bases). Germline assignment: CDR1 SGHRS and CDR2 YFSETQ. The V end was cut by 1 base, the J end by 3 bases, with 17 bases between. There are 16 residues in the CDR3. CDR3 region: CASSLMAGAYIYEQYF. As DNA, the CDR3 is TGCGCCAGCAGCTTGATGGCGGGGGCATATATCTACGAGCAGTACTTC.

This sequence joins TRBV24-1 and TRBJ2-2; TRBD1 matches at 9 bases. The CDR3 has 16 amino acids. V dropped 2 bases and J dropped 6; count of bases not matched to a gene: 6. Germline values: CDR1 KGHDR, CDR2 SFDVKD. CDR3 amino acids: CATSDYPGQGPGELFF. In DNA form, the CDR3 reads TGTGCCACCAGTGATTACCCGGGACAGGGACCCGGGGAGCTGTTTTTT.

The chain joins TRBV19 to TRBJ2-7, with D perhaps matching TRBD1 or TRBD2 (6 bases each). The CDR3 covers 15 residues. The ends were cut back, 4 bases at V and 4 bases at J, with 17 bases in the middle. Looked up from germline, CDR1 is LNHDA and CDR2 is SQIVND (reference sequence). CDR3 residues: CASSKNTGASYEQYF. CDR3 nucleotide sequence: TGTGCCAGTAGTAAGAATACGGGGGCGTCGTACGAGCAGTACTTC.

V and J are TRBV3-1 (or the pseudogene TRBV3-2) and TRBJ1-1; maybe TRBD1 (5 bases). CDR1 is LGHDT, CDR2 YNNKEL, per germline (reference sequence). CDR3 length: 13 amino acids. V was pared by 6 bases and J by 1 base, with 9 bases between. The CDR3 nucleotides read TGTGCCAGCAGGCGACAGTGGAACACTGAAGCTTTCTTT. Translation gives CASRRQWNTEAFF.

The chain links TRBV5-1 to TRBJ2-6; no clear D gene. This CDR3 is built from 14 residues. Germline CDR1 is SGHRS and CDR2 is YFSETQ. The V and J ends lost 4 bases and 4 bases respectively, with 9 bases between them. CDR3 DNA: TGCGCCAGCAGCGCCGGCCCCGGGGCCAACGTCCTGACTTTC. This sequence encodes CASSAGPGANVLTF.

The chain combines TRBV5-5 with TRBJ1-1, with a possible D match to TRBD1 (6 bases). The CDR3 spans 16 residues. V was pared by 0 bases and J by 3 bases, with 15 bases between. Germline V gene lookup returns CDR1 SGHKS and CDR2 YYEKEE (reference sequence). The CDR3 spells CASSLALHAGDTEAFF. In DNA form, the CDR3 reads TGTGCCAGCAGCTTGGCCCTCCACGCAGGGGACACTGAAGCTTTCTTT.

The gene calls are TRBV5-4 and TRBJ2-5; D perhaps matches TRBD2 (6 bases). Per the germline V gene, CDR1 is SGHNT and CDR2 is YYREEE (reference sequence). V shed 1 base and J shed 6 bases, with 16 bases lying between them. The CDR3 runs to 15 residues. Here the CDR3 DNA reads TGTGCCAGCAGCTTGTTTAGCGGACCCACCAAGACCCAGTACTTC. This gives the protein CASSLFSGPTKTQYF. Complete variable domain (other parts from reference TRBV5-4 and TRBJ2-5): ETGVTQSPTHLIKTRGQQVTLRCSSQSGHNTVSWYQQALGQGPQFIFQYYREEENGRGNFPPRFSGLQFPNYSSELNVNALELDDSALYLCASSLFSGPTKTQYFGPGTRLLVL.

The gene calls are TRBV29-1 and TRBJ1-2; D unclear. Trimming took off 1 base at V and 14 bases at J, with 14 bases between the two ends. The CDR3 contains 11 residues. Germline V CDR1 and CDR2: SQVTM, ANQGSEA. CDR3 sequence reads: CSVEVAGSRTF. CDR3 DNA: TGCAGCGTTGAAGTAGCCGGGTCGAGGACCTTC.

This sequence joins TRBV4-2 and TRBJ2-3; 9 bases are a match to TRBD2. This CDR3 region has 17 residues. Germline CDR1 and CDR2: LGHNA and YNFKEQ. Losses at the gene ends were 5 bases for V and 4 bases for J; bases not matched to a gene: 13. CDR3 region: CASSVQTSGVFSDTQYF. CDR3 nucleotides: TGTGCCAGCAGCGTCCAGACTAGCGGAGTCTTCTCAGATACGCAGTATTTT.

The chain couples TRBV7-9 to TRBJ2-7; D might be TRBD2 (7 bases). Looked up from germline, CDR1 is SEHNR and CDR2 is FQNEAQ (reference sequence). The germline V and J ends were trimmed by 4 bases and 6 bases, with 19 bases remaining between them. CDR3 length equals 15 residues. The CDR3 loop is CASSWGGASATEQYF. The CDR3 nucleotides read TGTGCCAGCAGCTGGGGGGGGGCGTCGGCGACCGAGCAGTACTTC.

The chain carries TRBV7-8 and TRBJ2-5; unclear D gene. The germline gives CDR1 SGHVS, CDR2 FQNEAQ. This CDR3 is built from 11 residues. The germline V and J ends were trimmed by 2 bases and 3 bases, with 1 base remaining between them. The CDR3 DNA is TGTGCCAGCAGCTTAAAAGAGACCCAGTACTTC. It is translated as CASSLKETQYF.

The V call is TRBV27, the J call TRBJ2-1; 11 bases fit TRBD2. J gave up 7 bases and V 3 bases, and 8 bases lay outside the gene matches. There are 16 residues in the CDR3. Per the germline V gene, CDR1 is MNHEY and CDR2 is SMNVEV (reference sequence). CDR3 nucleotide sequence: TGTGCCAGCAGTTTTTTCCCTGCTAGCGGGAGGAATGAGCAGTTCTTC. It yields the protein CASSFFPASGRNEQFF.

V and J are TRBV23-1 and TRBJ2-7, with unresolved D. The J call is in doubt because the DNA end fits TRBJ2-1 better. TRBV23-1 is identified as an open reading frame with a role that is uncertain. The length of the CDR3 is 16 residues. The CDR3 sequence is CASSQSTLGQSNEQFF. CDR3 nucleotides: TGCGCCAGCAGTCAATCTACCCTTGGGCAGTCCAATGAGCAGTTCTTC.

This chain uses TRBV5-1 with TRBJ1-1; D may be TRBD1 (5 bases). This CDR3 has 13 amino acids. Germline CDR1 is SGHRS and CDR2 is YFSETQ. The V end was cut by 0 bases, the J end by 4 bases, with 7 bases between. CDR3 sequence (DNA): TGCGCCAGCAGCTTGGTGGGGGTCACTGAAGCTTTCTTT. It specifies CASSLVGVTEAFF.

The V call is TRBV30, the J call TRBJ1-2; D is ambiguous. CDR3 size: 15 residues. The ends were cut back, 2 bases at V and 4 bases at J, with 17 bases in the middle. The germline V gene encodes CDR1 GTSNPN and CDR2 SVGIG (reference sequence). This CDR3 reads CAWSPPRAKFYGYTF. CDR3 sequence (DNA): TGTGCCTGGAGTCCCCCCCGGGCGAAATTCTATGGCTACACCTTC.